This T cell receptor beta chain emerged from a study of T cell responses to AZD1222 COVID-19 vaccine. Germline V gene data show CDR1 as WSHSY and CDR2 as SAAADI. This CDR3 region has 15 residues. Trimming removed 8 bases from V and 1 base from J; junction bases left unmatched: 5. In this sample, this clone turned up once. Its antigen is as yet unknown. Points from the study as a whole: Clonal diversity may have been underestimated in mostly white British donors.

The method was immunoSEQ multiplex PCR; TCRdb's version includes in-frame clones alone and lacks a portion of them. Of roughly 150,000 clones in the sample, around 93% were seen once. Specimen: peripheral blood, collected on day 0 of AZD1222 vaccination. The V gene is TRBV10-2, the J gene TRBJ1-5, with TRBD1 identical over 10 bases. The receptor was derived from an adult in good health. CDR3 DNA sequence: TGCGCCAGCGGGGGGACAGGGGTGAGCAATCAGCCCCAGCATTTT. Protein product: CASGGTGVSNQPQHF.